What follows are 10 T cell receptor beta chains derived from one specimen sequenced in a study of blood T cell repertoires in COVID-19. Sequencing was performed with immunoSEQ multiplex PCR; in TCRdb, only in-frame clones are kept and a portion is missing. Counted here are about 320,000 clones, around 88% occurring once; the ten biggest clones make up roughly 1.2%. Sequencing was performed on peripheral blood. These TCRs come from a woman between 45 and 65 years old with acute or convalescent COVID-19.

This clone has only one observation. The J gene is TRBJ2-1, the V gene TRBV9; 9 bases align to TRBD1. The CDR3 loop spans 15 amino acids. CDR1 is SGDLS and CDR2 is YYNGEE in the germline V gene. V dropped 4 bases and J dropped 3; count of bases not matched to a gene: 5. The CDR3 DNA sequence: TGTGCCAGCAGCCCGGGGACAGGGCACTACAATGAGCAGTTCTTC. Translation gives CASSPGTGHYNEQFF.

As concerns this clone: Other DNA sequences within the sample encode an identical CDR3. This chain connects TRBV13 to TRBJ2-2; 11 bases map to TRBD1. V lost 5 bases and J lost 5; bases outside the gene matches: 4. From germline, CDR1 is PRHDT and CDR2 FYEKMQ (reference sequence). The CDR3 is 15 amino acids. The CDR3: CASSLGQGATGELFF. CDR3 DNA sequence: TGTGCCAGCAGCCTTGGACAGGGGGCAACCGGGGAGCTGTTTTTT.

This chain uses TRBV5-1 with TRBJ2-3; 8 bases line up with TRBD1. CDR3 size: 18 residues. CDR1 is SGHRS and CDR2 is YFSETQ in the germline V gene. The V segment lost 1 base and the J segment 3 bases; nucleotides outside the gene matches: 13. CDR3 nucleotide sequence: TGCGCCAGCAGCTTGATCCTTTTTACAGGGGGGTCGACAGATACGCAGTATTTT. Residues: CASSLILFTGGSTDTQYF.

V and J are TRBV3-1 (or the pseudogene TRBV3-2) and TRBJ1-3, with unresolved D. The germline gives CDR1 LGHDT, CDR2 YNNKEL (reference sequence). This CDR3 is built from 14 residues. Trimming cost V 1 base and J 0 bases, with 4 bases left between them. CDR3 in amino acids: CASSQAHSGNTIYF. Here the CDR3 DNA reads TGTGCCAGCAGCCAAGCACACTCTGGAAACACCATATATTTT.

The chain is built from TRBV27 and TRBJ1-2, with 8 bases fitting TRBD1. The length of the CDR3 is 15 residues. Looked up from germline, CDR1 is MNHEY and CDR2 is SMNVEV (reference sequence). Trimming took 5 bases from V and 2 from J; bases not matched to a gene: 7. Here the CDR3 reads CASSPWDRRNYGYTF. CDR3 coding DNA: TGTGCCAGCAGTCCCTGGGACAGGAGAAACTATGGCTACACCTTC.

The chain employs TRBV19 and TRBJ1-1; TRBD1 agrees at 9 bases. V was pared by 6 bases and J by 4 bases, with 3 bases of the junction left unmatched. The CDR3 has 13 amino acids. Germline CDR1 is LNHDA and CDR2 is SQIVND (reference sequence). Here the CDR3 reads CASRTGGGTEAFF. CDR3 coding DNA: TGTGCCAGTAGAACAGGGGGCGGCACTGAAGCTTTCTTT.

The chain joins TRBV5-1 to TRBJ1-6; D is unresolved. The CDR3 runs 14 residues. The ends were cut back, 4 bases at V and 10 bases at J, with 15 bases in the middle. The germline V gene has CDR1 SGHRS and CDR2 YFSETQ. The CDR3 spells CASSPDGEGSPLHF. The DNA for the CDR3 is TGCGCCAGCAGCCCTGACGGGGAAGGGTCACCCCTCCACTTT.

CDR3 DNA: TGTGCCAGCAGCTTAGTGGGCGATACTCGGAACACTGAAGCTTTCTTT. It codes for CASSLVGDTRNTEAFF. The V and J genes are TRBV7-2 and TRBJ1-1, with D unclear. V shed 1 base and J shed 1 base, with 13 bases lying between them. Germline V gives CDR1 SGHTA, CDR2 FQGNSA. The CDR3 runs to 16 residues.

This chain uses TRBV10-3 with TRBJ1-1; 8 nucleotides line up with TRBD1. Germline CDR1 is ENHRY and CDR2 is SYGVKD. J gave up 6 bases and V 4 bases, and 7 bases lay outside the gene matches. The CDR3 totals 14 residues. For the CDR3, the DNA is TGTGCCATCAGTGCGAAGACAGGGGAGGCTGAAGCTTTCTTT. This codes for CAISAKTGEAEAFF.

This clone showed up just a few times. The rearrangement links TRBV2 to TRBJ1-6; no firm D call. V dropped 2 bases and J dropped 6 bases, with 11 bases sitting between them. This CDR3 has 15 amino acids. Germline-derived CDR1 and CDR2 are SNHLY and FYNNEI. The CDR3 sequence: CASSENAGPNSPLHF. The CDR3 DNA is TGTGCCAGCAGTGAAAATGCAGGTCCTAATTCACCCCTCCACTTT.